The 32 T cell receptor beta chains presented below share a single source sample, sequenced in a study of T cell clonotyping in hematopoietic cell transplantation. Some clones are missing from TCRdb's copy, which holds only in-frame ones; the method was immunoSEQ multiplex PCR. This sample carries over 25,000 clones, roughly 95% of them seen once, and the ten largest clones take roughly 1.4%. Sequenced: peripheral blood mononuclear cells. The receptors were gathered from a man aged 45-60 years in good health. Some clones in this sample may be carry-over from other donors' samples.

CDR3 protein: CASATTKTGELFF. CDR3 DNA: TGTGCCAGCGCGACCACTAAAACCGGGGAGCTGTTTTTT. The J gene is TRBJ2-2, the V gene TRBV27; D unclear. CDR3 size: 13 residues. Deletions cut 8 bases from V and 5 bases from J, with 12 bases between. The V gene's germline CDR1 is MNHEY and CDR2 SMNVEV (reference sequence).

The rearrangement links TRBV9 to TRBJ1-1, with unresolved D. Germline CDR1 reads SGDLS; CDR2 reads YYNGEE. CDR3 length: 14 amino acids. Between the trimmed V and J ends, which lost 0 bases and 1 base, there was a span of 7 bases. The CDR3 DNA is TGTGCCAGCAGCGTAGGTTTGGGGAACACTGAAGCTTTCTTT. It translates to CASSVGLGNTEAFF.

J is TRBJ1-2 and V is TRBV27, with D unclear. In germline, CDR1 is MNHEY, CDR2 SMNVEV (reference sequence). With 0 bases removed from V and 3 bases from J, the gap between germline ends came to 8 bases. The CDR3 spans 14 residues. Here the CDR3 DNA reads TGTGCCAGCAGTTTATCGAGACCCTACTATGGCTACACCTTC. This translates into CASSLSRPYYGYTF.

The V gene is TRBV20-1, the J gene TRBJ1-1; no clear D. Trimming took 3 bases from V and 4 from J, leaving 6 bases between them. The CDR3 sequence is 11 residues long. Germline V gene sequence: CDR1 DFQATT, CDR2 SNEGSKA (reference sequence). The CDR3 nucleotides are TGCAGTGCTAGTTATGTCACTGAAGCTTTCTTT. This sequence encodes CSASYVTEAFF.

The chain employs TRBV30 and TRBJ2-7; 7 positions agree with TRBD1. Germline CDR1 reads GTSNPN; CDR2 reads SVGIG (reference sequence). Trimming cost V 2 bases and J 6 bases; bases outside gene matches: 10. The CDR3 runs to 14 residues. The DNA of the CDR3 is TGTGCCTGGAGTATCGACAGGGTAGTACTCGAGCAGTACTTC. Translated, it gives CAWSIDRVVLEQYF.

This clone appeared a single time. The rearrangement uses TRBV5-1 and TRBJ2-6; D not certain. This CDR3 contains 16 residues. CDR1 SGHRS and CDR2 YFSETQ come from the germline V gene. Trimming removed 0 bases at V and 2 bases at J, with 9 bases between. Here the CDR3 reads CASSLVLGTGANVLTF. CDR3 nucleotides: TGCGCCAGCAGCTTGGTATTAGGGACTGGGGCCAACGTCCTGACTTTC.

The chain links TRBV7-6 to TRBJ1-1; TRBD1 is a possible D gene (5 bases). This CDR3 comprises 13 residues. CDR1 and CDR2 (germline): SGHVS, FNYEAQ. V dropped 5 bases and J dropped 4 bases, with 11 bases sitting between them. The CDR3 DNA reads TGTGCCAGCAGCCGGGGGAGGGGCACTGAAGCTTTCTTT. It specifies CASSRGRGTEAFF.

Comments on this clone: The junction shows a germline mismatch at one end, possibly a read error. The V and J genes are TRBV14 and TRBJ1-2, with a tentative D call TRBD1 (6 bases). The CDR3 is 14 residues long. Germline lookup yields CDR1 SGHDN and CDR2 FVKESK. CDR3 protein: CASSQFRGNSGYTF. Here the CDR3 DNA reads TGTGCCAGCAGCCAGTTCAGGGGAAACTCTGGCTACACCTTC. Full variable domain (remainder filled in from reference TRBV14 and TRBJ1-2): EAGVTQFPSHSVIEKGQTVTLRCDPISGHDNLYWYRRVMGKEIKFLLHFVKESKQDESGMPNNRFLAERTGGTYSTLKVQPAELEDSGVYFCASSQFRGNSGYTFGSGTRLTVV.

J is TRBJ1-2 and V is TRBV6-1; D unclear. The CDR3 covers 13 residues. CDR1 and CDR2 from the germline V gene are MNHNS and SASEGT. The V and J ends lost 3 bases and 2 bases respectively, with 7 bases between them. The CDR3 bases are TGTGCCAGCAGTGATCGACTGAACTATGGCTACACCTTC. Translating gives CASSDRLNYGYTF.

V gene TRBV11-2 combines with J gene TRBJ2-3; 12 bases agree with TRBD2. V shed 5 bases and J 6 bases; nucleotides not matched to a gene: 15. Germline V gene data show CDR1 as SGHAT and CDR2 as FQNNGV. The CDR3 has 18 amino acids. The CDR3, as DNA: TGTGCCAGCAGCCTTAGACTAGCGGGGGCCTCCGGGTCGGATACGCAGTATTTT. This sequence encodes CASSLRLAGASGSDTQYF.

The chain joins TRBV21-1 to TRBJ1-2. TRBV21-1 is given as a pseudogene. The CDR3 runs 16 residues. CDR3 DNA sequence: TGTGCCAGCAGCAAAGTTAAAGGGACTGATAACTATGGCTACACCTTC. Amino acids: CASSKVKGTDNYGYTF.

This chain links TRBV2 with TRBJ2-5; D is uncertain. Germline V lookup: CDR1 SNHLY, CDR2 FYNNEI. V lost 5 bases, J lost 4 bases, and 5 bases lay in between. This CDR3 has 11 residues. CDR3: CASSYIETQYF. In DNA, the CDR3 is TGTGCCAGCAGTTATATAGAGACCCAGTACTTC.

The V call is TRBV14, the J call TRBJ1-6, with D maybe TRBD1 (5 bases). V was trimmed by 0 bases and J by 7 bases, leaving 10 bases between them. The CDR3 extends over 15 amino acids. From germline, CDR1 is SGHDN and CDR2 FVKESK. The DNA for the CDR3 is TGTGCCAGCAGCCAAGAGGGACGGAGGAATTCACCCCTCCACTTT. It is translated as CASSQEGRRNSPLHF.

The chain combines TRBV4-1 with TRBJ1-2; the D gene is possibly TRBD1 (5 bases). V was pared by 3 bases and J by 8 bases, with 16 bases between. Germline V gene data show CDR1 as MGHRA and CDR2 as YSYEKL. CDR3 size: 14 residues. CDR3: CASSQLQGLTGYTF. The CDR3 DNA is TGCGCCAGCAGCCAGCTCCAGGGTCTGACCGGCTACACCTTC.

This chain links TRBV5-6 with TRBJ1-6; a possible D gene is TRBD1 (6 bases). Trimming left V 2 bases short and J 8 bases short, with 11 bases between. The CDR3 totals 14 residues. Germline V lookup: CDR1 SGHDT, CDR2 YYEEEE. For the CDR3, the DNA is TGTGCCAGCAGCTTTCGGACAGCGGATTCACCCCTCCACTTT. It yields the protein CASSFRTADSPLHF. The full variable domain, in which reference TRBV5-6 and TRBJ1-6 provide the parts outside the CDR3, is DAGVTQSPTHLIKTRGQQVTLRCSPKSGHDTVSWYQQALGQGPQFIFQYYEEEERQRGNFPDRFSGHQFPNYSSELNVNALLLGDSALYLCASSFRTADSPLHFGNGTRLTVT.

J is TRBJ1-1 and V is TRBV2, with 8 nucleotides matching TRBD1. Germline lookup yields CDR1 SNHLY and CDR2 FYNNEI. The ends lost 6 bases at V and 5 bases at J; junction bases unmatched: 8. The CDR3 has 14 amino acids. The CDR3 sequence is CASRAQGAATEAFF. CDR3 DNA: TGTGCCAGCAGGGCCCAGGGGGCTGCGACTGAAGCTTTCTTT.

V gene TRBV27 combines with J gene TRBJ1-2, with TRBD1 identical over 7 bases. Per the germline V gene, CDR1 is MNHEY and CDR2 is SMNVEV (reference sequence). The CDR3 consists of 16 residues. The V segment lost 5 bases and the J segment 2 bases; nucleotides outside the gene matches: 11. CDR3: CASSLSWTGVNYGYTF. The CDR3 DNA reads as TGTGCCAGCAGTCTTTCCTGGACAGGAGTGAACTATGGCTACACCTTC.

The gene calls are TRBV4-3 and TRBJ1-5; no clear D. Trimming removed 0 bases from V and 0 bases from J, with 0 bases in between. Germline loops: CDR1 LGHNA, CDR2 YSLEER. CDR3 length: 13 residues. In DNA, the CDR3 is TGCGCCAGCAGCCAAGATAGCAATCAGCCCCAGCATTTT. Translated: CASSQDSNQPQHF.

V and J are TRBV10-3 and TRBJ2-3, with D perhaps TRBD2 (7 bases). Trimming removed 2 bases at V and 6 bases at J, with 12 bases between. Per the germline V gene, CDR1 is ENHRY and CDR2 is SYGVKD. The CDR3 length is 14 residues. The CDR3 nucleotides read TGTGCCATCAGTGAGCGGGGGGCGCGGGATACGCAGTATTTT. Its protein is CAISERGARDTQYF.

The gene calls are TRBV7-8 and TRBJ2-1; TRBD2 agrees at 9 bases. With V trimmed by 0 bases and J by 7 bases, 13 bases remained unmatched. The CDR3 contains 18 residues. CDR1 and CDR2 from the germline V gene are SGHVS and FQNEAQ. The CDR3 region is CASSLASGGAGGRNEQFF. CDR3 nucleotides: TGTGCCAGCAGCTTAGCATCTGGGGGAGCGGGGGGACGGAATGAGCAGTTCTTC.

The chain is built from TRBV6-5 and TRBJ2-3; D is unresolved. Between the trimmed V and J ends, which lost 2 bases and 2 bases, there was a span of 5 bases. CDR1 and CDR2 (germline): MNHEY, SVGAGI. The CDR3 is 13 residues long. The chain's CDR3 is CASSYAITDTQYF. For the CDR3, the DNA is TGTGCCAGCAGTTACGCAATCACAGATACGCAGTATTTT.

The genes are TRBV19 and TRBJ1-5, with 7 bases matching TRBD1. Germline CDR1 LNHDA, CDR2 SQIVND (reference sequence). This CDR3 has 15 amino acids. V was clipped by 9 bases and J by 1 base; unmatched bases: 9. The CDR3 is CASNLGQASNQPQHF. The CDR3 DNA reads TGTGCCAGCAACCTAGGACAGGCAAGCAATCAGCCCCAGCATTTT.

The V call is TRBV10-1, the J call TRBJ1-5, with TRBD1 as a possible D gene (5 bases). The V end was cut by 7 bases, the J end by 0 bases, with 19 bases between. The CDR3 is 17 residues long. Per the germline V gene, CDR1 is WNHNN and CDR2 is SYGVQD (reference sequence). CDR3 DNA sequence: TGCGCCAGCAAGGGACGCCGCCACCCCTATAGCAATCAGCCCCAGCATTTT. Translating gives CASKGRRHPYSNQPQHF.

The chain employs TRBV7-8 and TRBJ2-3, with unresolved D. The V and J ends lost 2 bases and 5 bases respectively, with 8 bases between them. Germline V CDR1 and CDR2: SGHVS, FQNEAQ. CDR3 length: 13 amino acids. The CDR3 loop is CASSLPAIDTQYF. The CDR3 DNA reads TGTGCCAGCAGCTTACCCGCTATAGATACGCAGTATTTT. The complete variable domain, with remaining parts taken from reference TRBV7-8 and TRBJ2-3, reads GAGVSQSPRYKVAKRGQDVALRCDPISGHVSLFWYQQALGQGPEFLTYFQNEAQLDKSGLPSDRFFAERPEGSVSTLKIQRTQQEDSAVYLCASSLPAIDTQYFGPGTRLTVL.

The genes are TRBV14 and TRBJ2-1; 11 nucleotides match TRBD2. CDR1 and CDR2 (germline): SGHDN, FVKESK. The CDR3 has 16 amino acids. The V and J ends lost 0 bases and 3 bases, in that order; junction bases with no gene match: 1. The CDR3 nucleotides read TGTGCCAGCAGCCAAGAGGGACTAGCGGTCTACAATGAGCAGTTCTTC. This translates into CASSQEGLAVYNEQFF.

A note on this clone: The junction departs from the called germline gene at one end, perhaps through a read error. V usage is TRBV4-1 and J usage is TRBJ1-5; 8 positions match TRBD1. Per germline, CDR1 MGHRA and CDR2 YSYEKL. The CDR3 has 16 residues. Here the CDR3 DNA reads TGCGCCAGCAACCAAGACAGGGGTATAAGCAATCAGCCCCAGCATTTT. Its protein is CASNQDRGISNQPQHF.

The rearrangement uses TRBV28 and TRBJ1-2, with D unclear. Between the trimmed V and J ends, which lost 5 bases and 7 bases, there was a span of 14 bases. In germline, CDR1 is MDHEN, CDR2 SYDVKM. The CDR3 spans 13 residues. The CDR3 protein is CASSTALNVGYTF. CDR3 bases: TGTGCCAGCAGTACAGCCTTGAATGTTGGCTACACCTTC.

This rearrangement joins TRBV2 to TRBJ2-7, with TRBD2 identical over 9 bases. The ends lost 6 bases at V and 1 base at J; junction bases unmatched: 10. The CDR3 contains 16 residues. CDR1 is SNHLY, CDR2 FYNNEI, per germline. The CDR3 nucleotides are TGTGCCAGCAGGGCTCGGGAGCGGGGGGCTTCCTACGAGCAGTACTTC. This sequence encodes CASRARERGASYEQYF.

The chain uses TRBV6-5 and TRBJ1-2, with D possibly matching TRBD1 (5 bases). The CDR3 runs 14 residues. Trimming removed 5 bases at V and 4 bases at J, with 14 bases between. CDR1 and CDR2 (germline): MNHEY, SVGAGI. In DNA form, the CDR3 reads TGTGCCAGCAGTCGGGGGGGGGATGGCTATGGCTACACCTTC. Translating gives CASSRGGDGYGYTF.

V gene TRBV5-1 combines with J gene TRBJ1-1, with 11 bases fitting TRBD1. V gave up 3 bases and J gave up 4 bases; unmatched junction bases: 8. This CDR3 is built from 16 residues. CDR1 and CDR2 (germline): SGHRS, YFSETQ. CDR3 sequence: CASSWTGGEYITEAFF. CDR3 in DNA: TGCGCCAGCAGCTGGACAGGGGGCGAGTATATCACTGAAGCTTTCTTT.

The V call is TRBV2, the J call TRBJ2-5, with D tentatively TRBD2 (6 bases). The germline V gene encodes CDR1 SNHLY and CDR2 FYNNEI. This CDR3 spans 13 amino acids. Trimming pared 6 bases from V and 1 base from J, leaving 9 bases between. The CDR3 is CASRRDFQETQYF. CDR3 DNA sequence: TGTGCCAGCAGAAGGGACTTCCAAGAGACCCAGTACTTC.

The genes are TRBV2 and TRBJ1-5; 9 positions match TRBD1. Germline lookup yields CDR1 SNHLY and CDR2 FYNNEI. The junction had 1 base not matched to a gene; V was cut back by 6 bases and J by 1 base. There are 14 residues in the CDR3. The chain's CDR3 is CASRGTGSNQPQHF. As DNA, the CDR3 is TGTGCCAGCAGGGGGACAGGGAGCAATCAGCCCCAGCATTTT.